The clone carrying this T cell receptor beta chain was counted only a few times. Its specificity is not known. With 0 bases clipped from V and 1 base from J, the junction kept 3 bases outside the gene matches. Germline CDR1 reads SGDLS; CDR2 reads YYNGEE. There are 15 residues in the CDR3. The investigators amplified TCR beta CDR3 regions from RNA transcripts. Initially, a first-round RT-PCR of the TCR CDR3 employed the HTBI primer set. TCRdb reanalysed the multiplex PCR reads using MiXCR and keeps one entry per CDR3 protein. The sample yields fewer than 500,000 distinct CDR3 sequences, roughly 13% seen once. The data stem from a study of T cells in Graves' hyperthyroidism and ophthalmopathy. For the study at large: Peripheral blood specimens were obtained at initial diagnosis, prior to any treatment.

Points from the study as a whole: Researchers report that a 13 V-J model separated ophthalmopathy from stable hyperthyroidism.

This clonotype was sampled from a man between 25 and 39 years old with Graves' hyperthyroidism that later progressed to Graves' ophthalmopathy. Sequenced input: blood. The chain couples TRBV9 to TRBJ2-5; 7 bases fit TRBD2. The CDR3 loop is CASSVDPSGQETQYF. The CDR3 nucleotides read TGTGCCAGCAGCGTAGATCCTAGCGGCCAAGAGACCCAGTACTTC.